One sample yielded the 23 T cell receptor beta chains listed below, sequenced in a study of T cells in Graves' hyperthyroidism and ophthalmopathy. The investigators amplified TCR beta CDR3 regions from RNA transcripts. Using the HTBI primer set, a first-round RT-PCR was run on the TCR CDR3. Each CDR3 protein is one row after TCRdb ran MiXCR on the multiplex PCR reads. Of over 200,000 distinct CDR3 sequences listed, just over 14% are singletons. Sequencing used blood. The receptors derive from a woman in her thirties or forties with Graves' hyperthyroidism that later progressed to Graves' ophthalmopathy.

The V gene is TRBV4-1, the J gene TRBJ2-4; 10 positions match TRBD2. Per germline, CDR1 MGHRA and CDR2 YSYEKL. This CDR3 spans 16 amino acids. Trimming cost V 1 base and J 10 bases; bases outside gene matches: 10. The CDR3 is CASSQGRLAGVPIQYF. The CDR3 DNA sequence: TGCGCCAGCAGCCAAGGGAGACTAGCGGGTGTACCGATTCAGTACTTC.

This clonotype was observed a few times. This chain links TRBV20-1 with TRBJ2-1; TRBD2 matches at 13 bases. Unmatched junction bases numbered 10, after V lost 2 bases and J lost 0 bases. The CDR3 is 19 amino acids. Germline assignment: CDR1 DFQATT and CDR2 SNEGSKA (reference sequence). CDR3 nucleotide sequence: TGCAGTGCTAGAACGTACGCCGGGACTAGCGGGGTCTCCTACAATGAGCAGTTCTTC. Translation gives CSARTYAGTSGVSYNEQFF.

This clonotype was recorded at least ten times. CDR3 nucleotides: TGCAGTGCTAGAGCCCTCACAGGGGGCGGGGAGCAGTACTTC. Protein sequence: CSARALTGGGEQYF. The gene calls are TRBV20-1 and TRBJ2-7; the match to TRBD1 covers 9 bases. CDR1 and CDR2 (germline): DFQATT, SNEGSKA (reference sequence). There are 14 residues in the CDR3. Trimming cost V 1 base and J 7 bases; bases outside gene matches: 8.

This sequence joins TRBV28 and TRBJ1-4, with D unclear. Germline V gene lookup returns CDR1 MDHEN and CDR2 SYDVKM. V was cut by 6 bases and J by 5 bases, with 10 bases left in between. The CDR3 consists of 13 residues. The CDR3 sequence is CASRTGQNEKLFF. The CDR3 DNA reads TGTGCCAGCAGAACCGGGCAAAATGAAAAACTGTTTTTT.

At least ten counts were recorded for this clonotype. The chain employs TRBV11-2 and TRBJ2-5; 7 nucleotides align to TRBD2. The CDR3 has 16 amino acids. Germline V CDR1 and CDR2: SGHAT, FQNNGV. V gave up 0 bases and J gave up 1 base; unmatched junction bases: 5. The CDR3 DNA is TGTGCCAGCAGCTTAGAGGGAGGGGCAGTCCAAGAGACCCAGTACTTC. Its translation is CASSLEGGAVQETQYF.

Note on this clonotype: A junction end diverges from the germline sequence, so it may reflect a read error. V gene TRBV2 combines with J gene TRBJ1-2, with D unclear. Germline V lookup: CDR1 SNHLY, CDR2 FYNNEI. This CDR3 contains 13 residues. CDR3 nucleotide sequence: TGTGCCACCAGTGATTCCATGATTGATGGCGACACCTTC. This encodes CATSDSMIDGDTF.

This clonotype was observed many times. At one end the junction does not follow the germline gene, possibly because of a read error. The chain employs TRBV18 and TRBJ1-1, with D maybe TRBD1 (5 bases). CDR1 and CDR2 from the germline V gene are KGHSH and LQKENI. The CDR3 loop spans 16 amino acids. For the CDR3, the DNA is TGTGCCAGCTCACCATTCTTCGGCAGGGCGAACGCTGAAGCTTTCTTT. Its translation is CASSPFFGRANAEAFF.

In its sample, this clonotype was seen many times. The rearrangement uses TRBV12-3 or TRBV12-4 and TRBJ2-5, with 7 bases aligning to TRBD2. The CDR3 has 14 residues. The V gene end was trimmed by 5 bases and the J gene end by 5 bases; junction bases not matched to a gene: 8. CDR3 amino acids: CASSEGTMRETQYF. CDR3 DNA sequence: TGTGCCAGCAGTGAGGGGACTATGCGTGAGACCCAGTACTTC.

In its sample, this clonotype was seen many times. This chain links TRBV11-2 with TRBJ2-6, with D perhaps matching TRBD2 (6 bases). This CDR3 has 15 amino acids. CDR1 and CDR2 from the germline V gene are SGHAT and FQNNGV. Between the trimmed V and J ends, which lost 5 bases and 0 bases, there was a span of 8 bases. The CDR3 sequence: CASSHGGSGANVLTF. The CDR3 DNA sequence: TGTGCCAGCAGCCACGGGGGCTCTGGGGCCAACGTCCTGACTTTC.

This clonotype was recorded at least ten times. This sequence joins TRBV10-2 and TRBJ2-1, with 9 bases lining up with TRBD1. J lost 2 bases, V lost 4 bases, and 0 bases had no gene match. The CDR3 sequence is 14 residues long. Germline assignment: CDR1 WSHSY and CDR2 SAAADI. CDR3 region: CASSGTGAYNEQFF. Here the CDR3 DNA reads TGCGCCAGCAGTGGGACAGGGGCCTACAATGAGCAGTTCTTC.

This clonotype has ten or more counts. The chain recombines TRBV7-2 with TRBJ2-7; 9 bases map to TRBD1. Losses at the gene ends were 5 bases for V and 7 bases for J; bases not matched to a gene: 18. CDR3 length: 17 amino acids. Germline assignment: CDR1 SGHTA and CDR2 FQGNSA. For the CDR3, the DNA is TGTGCCAGCAGCCCCAGGCGTCTGGGACAGGGTGTCCGTGAGCAGTACTTC. This gives the protein CASSPRRLGQGVREQYF.

This clonotype was observed at least ten times. The gene calls are TRBV24-1 and TRBJ2-1; 16 bases align to TRBD2. CDR3 length: 24 residues. Per the germline V gene, CDR1 is KGHDR and CDR2 is SFDVKD. J gave up 4 bases and V 6 bases, and 26 bases lay outside the gene matches. CDR3 sequence: CATSSSPGQIPGLAGGPQYNEQFF. The CDR3 DNA reads as TGTGCCACCAGTTCTTCACCGGGACAAATACCGGGACTAGCGGGAGGGCCTCAGTACAATGAGCAGTTCTTC.

This clonotype was seen at least ten times. The V gene is TRBV19, the J gene TRBJ2-1; TRBD2 agrees at 10 bases. The V gene's germline CDR1 is LNHDA and CDR2 SQIVND (reference sequence). The CDR3 loop spans 18 amino acids. With 1 base clipped from V and 7 bases from J, the junction kept 13 bases outside the gene matches. The CDR3 coding sequence is TGTGCCAGTAGTATAGCGGCTAGCGGGAGTGTGGGTTTTAATGAGCAGTTCTTC. Translating gives CASSIAASGSVGFNEQFF.

This rearrangement joins TRBV11-3 to TRBJ2-7; 9 bases map to TRBD1. From germline, CDR1 is SGHNT and CDR2 YENEEA. This CDR3 is 15 amino acids long. Trimming cost V 5 bases and J 4 bases; bases outside gene matches: 9. This CDR3 reads CASSPRQGGRYEQYF. The CDR3 bases are TGTGCCAGCAGCCCCCGACAGGGGGGTAGGTACGAGCAGTACTTC.

This clonotype is medium-sized by share. The chain couples TRBV3-1 to TRBJ1-1; D is undetermined. Trimming took off 1 base at V and 4 bases at J, with 13 bases between the two ends. The CDR3 spans 15 residues. Germline lookup yields CDR1 LGHDT and CDR2 YNNKEL (reference sequence). CDR3 protein: CASSQVTEGCTEAFF. The CDR3 DNA sequence: TGTGCCAGCAGCCAAGTGACTGAGGGCTGCACTGAAGCTTTCTTT.

In this sample, this clonotype turned up many times. The chain employs TRBV30 and TRBJ2-3; D possibly corresponds to TRBD2 (6 bases). CDR3 length equals 15 residues. The germline CDR1 and CDR2 sequences are GTSNPN and SVGIG (reference sequence). Trimming shortened V by 4 bases and J by 0 bases, and 14 bases separated the two germline ends. In DNA, the CDR3 is TGTGCCTGGAAGAGGGACTTCACTAGCACAGATACGCAGTATTTT. Translated, it gives CAWKRDFTSTDTQYF.

This clonotype was detected a few times. The chain is built from TRBV6-1 and TRBJ1-3, with D perhaps matching TRBD1 (6 bases). Trimming pared 5 bases from V and 4 bases from J, leaving 18 bases between. The length of the CDR3 is 16 residues. The germline V gene encodes CDR1 MNHNS and CDR2 SASEGT. CDR3 in amino acids: CASSPRGGTQGNTIYF. The DNA of the CDR3 is TGTGCCAGCAGTCCCCGAGGGGGGACGCAAGGAAACACCATATATTTT.

This clonotype occurred many times. V usage is TRBV7-9 and J usage is TRBJ2-7; D possibly matches TRBD1 or TRBD2 (5 bases each). Trimming cost V 5 bases and J 7 bases, with 18 bases left between them. CDR1 and CDR2 (germline): SEHNR, FQNEAQ (reference sequence). The CDR3 is 14 residues long. The CDR3 DNA reads TGTGCCAGCAGCCCGGGGCCGCGGGCACGGGAGCAGTACTTC. Its translation is CASSPGPRAREQYF.

In this sample, this clonotype turned up a few times. The chain couples TRBV19 to TRBJ2-7; D is unclear. V dropped 5 bases and J dropped 5 bases, with 19 bases sitting between them. This CDR3 comprises 15 residues. Germline CDR1 and CDR2: LNHDA and SQIVND (reference sequence). Written as DNA, the CDR3 is TGTGCCAGTAGTGTGTCTCTTCCCATGTCGCACGAGCAGTACTTC. Its translation is CASSVSLPMSHEQYF.

About this clonotype itself: One base away lies a much larger clone, so this may be a sequencing read error. The V gene is TRBV11-2, the J gene TRBJ1-1; unclear D gene. Germline values: CDR1 SGHAT, CDR2 FQNNGV. This CDR3 has 13 residues. The CDR3 protein is CASSQWTGGEASF. Written as DNA, the CDR3 is TGTGCCAGCAGCCAGTGGACCGGTGGTGAAGCTTCCTTT.

This clonotype was detected ten times or more. The CDR3 DNA sequence: TGCGCCAGCAGCTTGAGGGCGGACTCCTACGAGCAGTACTTC. Amino acid sequence: CASSLRADSYEQYF. V and J are TRBV5-1 and TRBJ2-7; D is uncertain. The CDR3 has 14 amino acids. V was trimmed by 1 base and J by 0 bases, leaving 8 bases between them. Germline-derived CDR1 and CDR2 are SGHRS and YFSETQ.

There are a few counts of this clonotype. The CDR3 loop is CASSQGRRLAVVDEQFF. The CDR3 DNA follows: TGTGCCAGCAGCCAAGGTAGACGACTAGCGGTAGTAGATGAGCAGTTCTTC. The rearrangement joins TRBV3-1 to TRBJ2-1; 9 nucleotides match TRBD2. V lost 1 base, J lost 8 bases, and 12 bases stayed unmatched. Germline V gives CDR1 LGHDT, CDR2 YNNKEL (reference sequence). The CDR3 has 17 residues.

Many counts were recorded for this clonotype. This chain links TRBV20-1 with TRBJ2-1, with TRBD2 matching over 13 bases. From germline, CDR1 is DFQATT and CDR2 SNEGSKA (reference sequence). V lost 5 bases and J lost 0; bases outside the gene matches: 16. The CDR3 consists of 20 residues. The CDR3 loop is CSAPSLTSGRPPSSYNEQFF. The CDR3 DNA follows: TGCAGTGCTCCCTCCCTGACTAGCGGGAGGCCCCCGAGCTCCTACAATGAGCAGTTCTTC.